These 13 T cell receptor beta chains came from one sample sequenced in a study of shared T cell receptors in the human thymus. Sequencing was performed with immunoSEQ multiplex PCR; in TCRdb, only in-frame clones are kept and a portion is missing. In the table there are hundreds of thousands of clones, over 75% of which are singletons. These records were also assigned to another study, of human thymus T cells.

Sequenced: thymocytes. The receptors stem from a boy under two years old with a congenital heart defect.

This chain uses TRBV10-3 with TRBJ2-1, with TRBD2 identical over 11 bases. This CDR3 has 20 amino acids. CDR1 ENHRY and CDR2 SYGVKD come from the germline V gene. The ends lost 3 bases at V and 6 bases at J; junction bases unmatched: 19. CDR3 nucleotides: TGTGCCATCAGTGAAACTCGGTCGGATAATAGCGGGGGGGCGGTCAATGAGCAGTTCTTC. Translated, it gives CAISETRSDNSGGAVNEQFF.

The DNA for the CDR3 is TGTGCCAGTAGTATGAGCGGGAGGGTATCCTACAATGAGCAGTTCTTC. This sequence encodes CASSMSGRVSYNEQFF. The chain links TRBV19 to TRBJ2-1, with 10 nucleotides matching TRBD2. Germline V gene sequence: CDR1 LNHDA, CDR2 SQIVND (reference sequence). The CDR3 is 16 residues long. V shed 3 bases and J 1 base; nucleotides not matched to a gene: 3.

V is TRBV29-1 and J is TRBJ1-1, with D possibly TRBD1 on 6 matching bases. Germline loops: CDR1 SQVTM, CDR2 ANQGSEA. CDR3 length equals 16 residues. V shed 6 bases and J shed 2 bases, with 22 bases lying between them. CDR3 DNA: TGCAGCGTGGTGGGGGTGGACAGATTGGCAAACACTGAAGCTTTCTTT. This sequence encodes CSVVGVDRLANTEAFF.

The V gene is TRBV5-5, the J gene TRBJ1-2; D call uncertain. This CDR3 contains 15 residues. Trimming left V 4 bases short and J 7 bases short, with 20 bases between. The germline CDR1 and CDR2 sequences are SGHKS and YYEKEE (reference sequence). The CDR3 region has the DNA TGTGCCAGCAGCGTCCACCCGGGAGCCAGCAGTGGCTACACCTTC. It specifies CASSVHPGASSGYTF.

The rearrangement joins TRBV11-2 to TRBJ2-7, with TRBD1 matching 9 bases. Germline CDR1 is SGHAT and CDR2 is FQNNGV. This CDR3 spans 17 amino acids. V gave up 5 bases and J gave up 2 bases; unmatched junction bases: 13. The CDR3 coding sequence is TGTGCCAGCAGCGTCCGGGGTCCGGGACAGGGCCCCTACGAGCAGTACTTC. Amino acid sequence: CASSVRGPGQGPYEQYF.

V gene TRBV28 combines with J gene TRBJ2-2, with 9 bases aligning to TRBD2. Trimming at V came to 6 bases and at J to 7 bases, leaving 12 bases not matched to a gene. This CDR3 is 16 amino acids long. Germline V gene sequence: CDR1 MDHEN, CDR2 SYDVKM. The CDR3 region has the DNA TGTGCCAGCAGGTACCTTAGCGGGAGCCTAATCGGGGAGCTGTTTTTT. Translated, it gives CASRYLSGSLIGELFF.

The gene calls are TRBV11-2 and TRBJ1-1; weak D call: TRBD1 (5 bases). Per germline, CDR1 SGHAT and CDR2 FQNNGV. V dropped 5 bases and J dropped 8 bases, with 12 bases sitting between them. The CDR3 is 12 amino acids. CDR3: CASSPPTVEAFF. CDR3 nucleotide sequence: TGTGCCAGCAGCCCTCCGACAGTGGAAGCTTTCTTT.

The chain recombines TRBV29-1 with TRBJ2-3, with TRBD1 as a possible D gene (5 bases). Germline values: CDR1 SQVTM, CDR2 ANQGSEA. The V and J ends lost 6 bases and 0 bases respectively, with 25 bases between them. CDR3 length: 18 residues. This CDR3 is CSVTKDTSTDSSTDTQYF. The CDR3 DNA sequence: TGCAGCGTGACAAAGGACACATCAACCGACTCTAGCACAGATACGCAGTATTTT.

V and J are TRBV4-3 and TRBJ2-3, with 7 bases fitting TRBD2. The V gene end was trimmed by 0 bases and the J gene end by 2 bases; junction bases not matched to a gene: 8. The CDR3 runs 17 residues. CDR1 LGHNA and CDR2 YSLEER come from the germline V gene. CDR3 coding DNA: TGCGCCAGCAGCCAAGATTGCGCGGGAGCCCCCACAGATACGCAGTATTTT. Protein product: CASSQDCAGAPTDTQYF.

The chain recombines TRBV5-6 with TRBJ2-7, with 8 bases aligning to TRBD2. Looked up from germline, CDR1 is SGHDT and CDR2 is YYEEEE. The CDR3 runs 19 residues. V gave up 7 bases and J gave up 1 base; unmatched junction bases: 22. Here the CDR3 reads CASAGPGGAGGGESYEQYF. CDR3 bases: TGTGCCAGCGCGGGCCCGGGCGGTGCGGGGGGCGGGGAATCCTACGAGCAGTACTTC.

The rearrangement uses TRBV21-1 and TRBJ2-7; the table's D call TRBD2 went unverified against the DNA. TRBV21-1 is a recognized pseudogene. The CDR3 consists of 15 residues. The CDR3 sequence: CASSESQREPYEQYF. CDR3 bases: TGTGCCAGCAGCGAATCCCAGCGGGAGCCATACGAGCAGTACTTC.

This chain uses TRBV28 with TRBJ2-4; D perhaps matches TRBD2 (6 bases). The ends were cut back, 5 bases at V and 5 bases at J, with 22 bases in the middle. The CDR3 is made up of 17 amino acids. Germline V CDR1 and CDR2: MDHEN, SYDVKM. CDR3 loop: CASSRVAGSNMENIQYF. In nucleotides, the CDR3 is TGTGCCAGCAGTCGGGTCGCGGGATCTAATATGGAAAACATTCAGTACTTC.

This chain joins TRBV5-5 and TRBJ2-7, with D perhaps matching TRBD2 (5 bases). The CDR3 loop spans 16 amino acids. In germline, CDR1 is SGHKS, CDR2 YYEKEE (reference sequence). V lost 0 bases and J 3 bases, leaving 16 bases between the germline ends. CDR3 amino acids: CASSLGEGELFYEQYF. CDR3 nucleotides: TGTGCCAGCAGCTTGGGCGAGGGAGAACTGTTCTACGAGCAGTACTTC.